The 32 T cell receptor beta chains below were found in one sample sequenced in a study of blood T cell repertoires in COVID-19. Assay: immunoSEQ multiplex PCR; the TCRdb copy retains only in-frame clones and omits some. The repertoire consists of fewer than 300,000 clones, with 70% to 90% occurring once and the leading ten covering around 0.8%. The sample taken for sequencing was peripheral blood. Receptors originate from a woman in her twenties or thirties with acute or convalescent COVID-19.

The chain carries TRBV19 and TRBJ1-2, with 7 bases aligning to TRBD1. CDR1 LNHDA and CDR2 SQIVND come from the germline V gene (reference sequence). CDR3 length equals 14 residues. Trimming at V came to 3 bases and at J to 3 bases, leaving 4 bases not matched to a gene. CDR3 sequence: CASSMGTAYYGYTF. In nucleotides, the CDR3 is TGTGCCAGTAGTATGGGGACAGCGTACTATGGCTACACCTTC.

The V and J genes are TRBV29-1 and TRBJ2-7, with 7 bases aligning to TRBD1. Germline values: CDR1 SQVTM, CDR2 ANQGSEA. Trimming at V came to 3 bases and at J to 0 bases, leaving 5 bases not matched to a gene. CDR3 size: 14 residues. The CDR3 bases are TGCAGCGTTGACTTAGGGGGCAGCTCCTACGAGCAGTACTTC. This gives the protein CSVDLGGSSYEQYF.

This rearrangement joins TRBV2 to TRBJ2-7; the match to TRBD1 covers 9 bases. The V and J ends lost 2 bases and 1 base, in that order; junction bases with no gene match: 6. Germline CDR1 reads SNHLY; CDR2 reads FYNNEI. The CDR3 length is 16 residues. CDR3 amino acids: CASSERGQGRSYEQYF. In nucleotides, the CDR3 is TGTGCCAGCAGTGAACGAGGACAGGGGAGATCCTACGAGCAGTACTTC.

The chain recombines TRBV19 with TRBJ1-1; D remains ambiguous. Germline lookup yields CDR1 LNHDA and CDR2 SQIVND (reference sequence). Trimming left V 0 bases short and J 4 bases short, with 9 bases between. This CDR3 region has 14 residues. The CDR3 DNA reads as TGTGCCAGTAGTATAGATAACGGTCCCACTGAAGCTTTCTTT. It codes for CASSIDNGPTEAFF.

The chain employs TRBV9 and TRBJ1-1; possibly TRBD1 for D (6 bases). The CDR3 spans 12 residues. CDR1 is SGDLS and CDR2 is YYNGEE in the germline V gene. Trimming shortened V by 3 bases and J by 5 bases, and 8 bases separated the two germline ends. CDR3 DNA sequence: TGTGCCAGCAGCGCCCAGGGGACTGAAGCTTTCTTT. Translated, it gives CASSAQGTEAFF.

The CDR3 loop is CASSQDRGDYGYTF. The CDR3 DNA reads as TGCGCCAGCAGCCAAGACAGGGGTGACTATGGCTACACCTTC. J is TRBJ1-2 and V is TRBV4-3, with D possibly being TRBD1 (6 bases). This CDR3 comprises 14 residues. Trimming took 0 bases from V and 3 from J, leaving 8 bases between them. Germline lookup yields CDR1 LGHNA and CDR2 YSLEER.

This clone appeared once. The V call is TRBV9, the J call TRBJ1-2; TRBD1 matches at 9 bases. Germline assignment: CDR1 SGDLS and CDR2 YYNGEE. Unmatched junction bases numbered 3, after V lost 0 bases and J lost 6 bases. The length of the CDR3 is 14 residues. CDR3 DNA: TGTGCCAGCAGCGTAGACAGGGGGCCGAATGGCTACACCTTC. It specifies CASSVDRGPNGYTF.

The V call is TRBV5-6, the J call TRBJ2-5, with a weak D call TRBD1 (5 bases). The germline V gene encodes CDR1 SGHDT and CDR2 YYEEEE. V lost 0 bases and J lost 0, with 15 bases in between. This CDR3 is 17 amino acids long. In nucleotides, the CDR3 is TGTGCCAGCAGCTTGGTCTGGGCTGGGGCAAACCAAGAGACCCAGTACTTC. As protein: CASSLVWAGANQETQYF.

The rearrangement links TRBV11-2 to TRBJ2-3; TRBD2 is a possible D gene (7 bases). Germline V gene lookup returns CDR1 SGHAT and CDR2 FQNNGV. Trimming left V 0 bases short and J 5 bases short, with 18 bases between. This CDR3 has 17 residues. The CDR3 loop reads CASSLDLGGGAIDTQYF. As DNA, the CDR3 is TGTGCCAGCAGCTTAGATCTAGGGGGGGGCGCGATAGATACGCAGTATTTT.

The table lists this clone with a few counts. The chain has TRBV6-4 and TRBJ2-2, with TRBD2 matching over 12 bases. Germline V gives CDR1 MRHNA, CDR2 SNTAGT. The ends lost 6 bases at V and 7 bases at J; junction bases unmatched: 3. This CDR3 spans 14 amino acids. CDR3 sequence reads: CASSLLAGGGELFF. Written as DNA, the CDR3 is TGTGCCAGCAGCTTACTAGCGGGAGGCGGGGAGCTGTTTTTT.

The gene calls are TRBV5-4 and TRBJ1-1; D is perhaps TRBD1 (5 bases). V dropped 0 bases and J dropped 1 base, with 13 bases sitting between them. Germline V gives CDR1 SGHNT, CDR2 YYREEE (reference sequence). The length of the CDR3 is 16 residues. CDR3 sequence (DNA): TGTGCCAGCAGCTTGGGGCAGGGTGAGTGGAACACTGAAGCTTTCTTT. Amino acids: CASSLGQGEWNTEAFF.

DNA for the CDR3: TGCAGCGTTGAAGGATCAGTCTATGGCTACACCTTC. Amino acids: CSVEGSVYGYTF. J is TRBJ1-2 and V is TRBV29-1; no clear D. CDR1 and CDR2 (germline): SQVTM, ANQGSEA. The V end lost 1 base, the J end lost 4 bases, and 7 bases lay between the germline ends. This CDR3 has 12 residues.

This chain uses TRBV6-4 with TRBJ2-1, with 14 bases identical to TRBD2. Germline assignment: CDR1 MRHNA and CDR2 SNTAGT. Trimming at V came to 6 bases and at J to 10 bases, leaving 5 bases not matched to a gene. The CDR3 runs 14 residues. CDR3 DNA sequence: TGTGCCAGCAGGGGACTAGCGGGAGTTGGGGAGCAGTTCTTC. Its protein product is CASRGLAGVGEQFF.

The chain has TRBV6-6 and TRBJ2-3, with 7 bases aligning to TRBD1. V shed 5 bases and J 13 bases; nucleotides not matched to a gene: 6. The CDR3 is 11 residues long. Looked up from germline, CDR1 is MNHNY and CDR2 is SVGAGI (reference sequence). CDR3 bases: TGTGCCAGCAGTCCCGGACAGGAAAAGTATTTT. Protein product: CASSPGQEKYF.

V gene TRBV19 combines with J gene TRBJ2-5; 12 bases are a match to TRBD1. Trimming at V came to 9 bases and at J to 4 bases, leaving 6 bases not matched to a gene. Germline CDR1 is LNHDA and CDR2 is SQIVND (reference sequence). This CDR3 region has 14 residues. DNA for the CDR3: TGTGCCAGCAGGGGGACAGGGGGCCCAGAGACCCAGTACTTC. Amino acid sequence: CASRGTGGPETQYF.

The rearrangement links TRBV3-1 (or the pseudogene TRBV3-2) to TRBJ1-5, with D perhaps TRBD1 (5 bases). There are 14 residues in the CDR3. CDR1 LGHDT and CDR2 YNNKEL come from the germline V gene (reference sequence). V lost 4 bases, J lost 6 bases, and 13 bases lay in between. The CDR3 here is CASSPLLGAQPQHF. The CDR3 coding sequence is TGTGCCAGCAGCCCCCTTCTTGGGGCTCAGCCCCAGCATTTT.

This sequence joins TRBV29-1 and TRBJ2-7; a possible D gene is TRBD1 (6 bases). CDR1 and CDR2 (germline): SQVTM, ANQGSEA. The CDR3 has 13 amino acids. The V end was cut by 7 bases, the J end by 4 bases, with 17 bases between. CDR3 nucleotides: TGCAGCGGGGGGCATGGGCGTGGGTACGAGCAGTACTTC. Encoded protein: CSGGHGRGYEQYF.

The CDR3 DNA follows: TGTGCCACCAGCGCAGGTCTTTTATCATATTTT. Its translation is CATSAGLLSYF. This chain joins TRBV24-1 and TRBJ2-3; D not resolved. V lost 7 bases and J lost 15, with 16 bases in between. Germline V lookup: CDR1 KGHDR, CDR2 SFDVKD. CDR3 size: 11 residues.

V is TRBV24-1 and J is TRBJ2-7; a possible D gene is TRBD2 (6 bases). Germline V gene data show CDR1 as KGHDR and CDR2 as SFDVKD. The germline V and J ends were trimmed by 3 bases and 3 bases, with 14 bases remaining between them. The CDR3 covers 15 residues. CDR3 DNA: TGTGCCACCAGTGATACGGAGGGTTGGTTCTACGAGCAGTACTTC. It encodes CATSDTEGWFYEQYF.

V is TRBV16 and J is TRBJ2-7, with TRBD2 matching over 13 bases. With V trimmed by 5 bases and J by 4 bases, 11 bases remained unmatched. Germline CDR1 KGHSY, CDR2 FQNENV. This CDR3 spans 17 amino acids. For the CDR3, the DNA is TGTGCCAGCAGCAAACTGCCCCGACTAGCGGGGGGATACGAGCAGTACTTC. It yields the protein CASSKLPRLAGGYEQYF.

The chain has TRBV11-2 and TRBJ2-5; D is possibly TRBD1 (6 bases). Trimming stripped 7 bases from V and 5 bases from J, with 20 bases between. In germline, CDR1 is SGHAT, CDR2 FQNNGV. The CDR3 is 15 amino acids. The CDR3 loop reads CASKANSQGGETQYF. The CDR3 DNA reads TGTGCCAGCAAAGCCAACTCACAGGGCGGGGAGACCCAGTACTTC.

The chain is built from TRBV5-1 and TRBJ1-1, with D perhaps matching TRBD1 (5 bases). The CDR3 has 14 amino acids. The V gene lost 0 bases and the J gene lost 2 bases, with 8 bases spanning the gap. Looked up from germline, CDR1 is SGHRS and CDR2 is YFSETQ. The CDR3 nucleotides read TGCGCCAGCAGCTTGGGACAGAAAAACACTGAAGCTTTCTTT. It encodes CASSLGQKNTEAFF.

This sequence joins TRBV15 and TRBJ2-5; D is perhaps TRBD2 (6 bases). This CDR3 spans 14 amino acids. Trimming pared 0 bases from V and 5 bases from J, leaving 10 bases between. Germline V gene sequence: CDR1 LNHNV, CDR2 YYDKDF (reference sequence). The CDR3 loop is CATSRDGGLETQYF. CDR3 DNA sequence: TGTGCCACCAGCAGAGATGGGGGGTTGGAGACCCAGTACTTC.

The chain uses TRBV5-1 and TRBJ1-4, with TRBD1 identical over 9 bases. CDR1 is SGHRS, CDR2 YFSETQ, per germline. This CDR3 contains 15 residues. Unmatched junction bases numbered 9, after V lost 4 bases and J lost 8 bases. CDR3 sequence reads: CASSGQGDREEKLFF. DNA of the CDR3: TGCGCCAGCAGCGGCCAAGGGGACAGGGAAGAAAAACTGTTTTTT.

V and J are TRBV7-9 and TRBJ2-7, with TRBD1 matching 7 bases. The germline V gene has CDR1 SEHNR and CDR2 FQNEAQ (reference sequence). Trimming cost V 3 bases and J 6 bases; bases outside gene matches: 2. The CDR3 has 12 amino acids. CDR3 amino acids: CASSLSGGEQYF. CDR3 DNA: TGTGCCAGCAGCTTGTCAGGGGGCGAGCAGTACTTC.

V usage is TRBV18 and J usage is TRBJ2-3; possible D gene TRBD2, 7 bases. With 4 bases removed from V and 9 bases from J, the gap between germline ends came to 14 bases. CDR1 and CDR2 (germline): KGHSH, LQKENI. This CDR3 contains 13 residues. The CDR3 spells CASSLKGGETQYF. The CDR3, as DNA: TGTGCCAGCTCACTGAAGGGGGGGGAGACGCAGTATTTT. The whole variable domain, filled in from reference TRBV18 and TRBJ2-3, reads NAGVMQNPRHLVRRRGQEARLRCSPMKGHSHVYWYRQLPEEGLKFMVYLQKENIIDESGMPKERFSAEFPKEGPSILRIQQVVRGDSAAYFCASSLKGGETQYFGPGTRLTVL.

The gene calls are TRBV11-2 and TRBJ2-3, with 11 nucleotides matching TRBD2. There are 16 residues in the CDR3. Germline assignment: CDR1 SGHAT and CDR2 FQNNGV. V shed 1 base, J shed 6 bases, and the junction held 6 bases outside the gene matches. The CDR3 DNA reads TGTGCCAGCAGCTTAGTGGCTAGCGGGAGGTGGGATACGCAGTATTTT. Encoded protein: CASSLVASGRWDTQYF.

To note about this clone: A read error may be the cause here, since a much bigger clone is one base away. The chain is built from TRBV14 and TRBJ2-1; TRBD2 aligns across 11 bases. V gave up 4 bases and J gave up 2 bases; unmatched junction bases: 1. From germline, CDR1 is SGHDN and CDR2 FVKESK. There are 15 residues in the CDR3. CDR3 residues: CASSPTSGTYNEQFF. The CDR3 nucleotides read TGTGCCAGCAGCCCGACTAGCGGGACCTACAATGAGCAGTTCTTC.

V is TRBV19 and J is TRBJ1-6, with TRBD1 identical over 9 bases. This CDR3 spans 15 amino acids. Per germline, CDR1 LNHDA and CDR2 SQIVND (reference sequence). The V and J ends lost 7 bases and 5 bases, in that order; junction bases with no gene match: 6. CDR3 in amino acids: CASNPDRGNNSPLHF. Written as DNA, the CDR3 is TGTGCCAGTAACCCGGACAGGGGAAATAATTCACCCCTCCACTTT.

In DNA form, the CDR3 reads TGTGCCAGCACTGGTGGGACTAGCGGACTCCGAAACCTGGGCACCGGGGAGCTGTTTTTT. As protein: CASTGGTSGLRNLGTGELFF. The chain carries TRBV9 and TRBJ2-2; 11 bases fit TRBD2. Germline V gives CDR1 SGDLS, CDR2 YYNGEE. CDR3 size: 20 residues. Trimming took 6 bases from V and 4 from J; bases not matched to a gene: 20.

Only one count was recorded for this clone. The rearrangement joins TRBV24-1 to TRBJ2-1; 10 bases are shared with TRBD2. The germline gives CDR1 KGHDR, CDR2 SFDVKD. The CDR3 has 16 amino acids. Trimming at V came to 2 bases and at J to 11 bases, leaving 11 bases not matched to a gene. The CDR3 coding sequence is TGTGCCACCAGTGATTCCCCCTCTAGCGGGAGTCTTAAGCAGTTCTTC. Encoded protein: CATSDSPSSGSLKQFF.

This chain links TRBV5-1 with TRBJ2-2; D perhaps matches TRBD2 (5 bases). There are 13 residues in the CDR3. V lost 4 bases and J lost 6, with 10 bases in between. CDR1 and CDR2 from the germline V gene are SGHRS and YFSETQ. As DNA, the CDR3 is TGCGCCAGCAGCCAAAACGGGGCCGGGGAGCTGTTTTTT. Protein: CASSQNGAGELFF.